This entry concerns a single T cell receptor beta chain. Its antigen is currently unknown. J lost 5 bases, V lost 5 bases, and 4 bases had no gene match. Germline V CDR1 and CDR2: SGHNT, YENEEA. The CDR3 has 14 amino acids. These data are taken from a study of cytomegalovirus exposure and HLA in healthy donors. Study-wide results and limits: For presence/absence analyses, sequencing depth was assumed to be roughly uniform across donors. Cytomegalovirus association was listed for approximately 160 TCR beta chains. Prior analysis indicated that the majority of TCR beta V segments exhibited productivity approximately 87% or approximately 30% of the time.

A multiplex PCR was run with 60 Vbeta primers and 13 Jbeta primers. Measured with immunoSEQ multiplex PCR; TCRdb has only the in-frame clones, and not every one. Recorded for this sample: 75,000 to 95,000 clones. This clonotype was sampled from an older woman in good health and CMV-seronegative. Sequenced sample: PBMCs. The chain combines TRBV11-3 with TRBJ2-7, with 12 bases lining up with TRBD1. CDR3 nucleotide sequence: TGTGCCAGCAGCCCGGGACAGGGGGCCCACGAGCAGTACTTC. Encoded protein: CASSPGQGAHEQYF.